These T cell receptor beta chains were read from a single sample in a study of early T cells in non-severe SARS-CoV-2 infection. TCRdb recomputed calls from the 5' RACE reads with MiXCR, one row per CDR3 protein. The table has about 48,000 distinct CDR3 sequences, 6% to 8% seen once. The material was whole blood, obtained at baseline. Receptors originate from an adult who was a healthcare worker with PCR-confirmed SARS-CoV-2 infection or an uninfected control (not recorded which). CDR3s include the opening cysteine and the closing phenylalanine or tryptophan. Fields, in order: CDR3 DNA, CDR3 protein, J gene, D gene, clone size, V gene. A D gene is named only where the DNA matches it firmly. Rows give clone size only sometimes, using once, few, many, or a class for an expanded clone.

cdr3_nt: TGTGCCAGCAGGGATAGCGGCATTTGGGGTGAGCAGTTCTTC
cdr3_aa: CASRDSGIWGEQFF
j_call: TRBJ2-1
d_call: NA
clone_size: many
v_call: TRBV12-3/TRBV12-4

cdr3_nt: TGTGCCAGCAGCTTACGAAGGGGAGATACGCAGTATTTT
cdr3_aa: CASSLRRGDTQYF
j_call: TRBJ2-3
d_call: NA
clone_size: few
v_call: TRBV7-3

cdr3_nt: TGCAGTGCTAGACACAGGGAAAGCTATAATTCACCCCTCCACTTT
cdr3_aa: CSARHRESYNSPLHF
j_call: TRBJ1-6
d_call: NA
clone_size: few
v_call: TRBV20-1

cdr3_nt: TGTGCCAGCAGTTTATTAGAGACAGGGGTCTACAATGAGCAGTTCTTC
cdr3_aa: CASSLLETGVYNEQFF
j_call: TRBJ2-1
d_call: TRBD1
clone_size: many
v_call: TRBV27

cdr3_nt: TGTGCCAGCAGCCAAGATCGCAGGGCGGTGGCCGGGGAGCTGTTTTTT
cdr3_aa: CASSQDRRAVAGELFF
j_call: TRBJ2-2
d_call: NA
clone_size: few
v_call: TRBV4-2

cdr3_nt: TGTGCTAGCAGCTCGCGACTACAACCTCAAGAGACCCAGTACTTC
cdr3_aa: CASSSRLQPQETQYF
j_call: TRBJ2-5
d_call: NA
clone_size: many
v_call: TRBV7-7

cdr3_nt: TGTGCCAGCAGTGAGAAGGTGAACACTGAAGCTTTCTTT
cdr3_aa: CASSEKVNTEAFF
j_call: TRBJ1-1
d_call: NA
clone_size: many
v_call: TRBV6-1

cdr3_nt: TGCGCCAGCAGCCATCCGGGACAGGGTGGCTATGGCTACACCTTC
cdr3_aa: CASSHPGQGGYGYTF
j_call: TRBJ1-2
d_call: TRBD1
clone_size: many
v_call: TRBV5-1

cdr3_nt: TGTGCCAGCAGCTTGTTGAGGGGAGACACTGAAGCTTTCTTT
cdr3_aa: CASSLLRGDTEAFF
j_call: TRBJ1-1
d_call: NA
clone_size: many
v_call: TRBV7-9

cdr3_nt: TGTGCCAGCAGCCAAGTAACTAGCGGGAGGTACAATGAGCAGTTCTTC
cdr3_aa: CASSQVTSGRYNEQFF
j_call: TRBJ2-1
d_call: TRBD2
clone_size: medium-sized
v_call: TRBV11-2

cdr3_nt: TGTGCCAGCGAGGGGGTTAGCACAGATACGCAGTATTTT
cdr3_aa: CASEGVSTDTQYF
j_call: TRBJ2-3
d_call: NA
clone_size: many
v_call: TRBV28

cdr3_nt: TGTGCCAGCAGTCTGGGGGGGCAGGCTGAAAAACTGTTTTTT
cdr3_aa: CASSLGGQAEKLFF
j_call: TRBJ1-4
d_call: NA
clone_size: once
v_call: TRBV5-4

cdr3_nt: TGCAGCGTGTGGGGACAGGGGGCTGACACCGGGGAGCTGTTTTTT
cdr3_aa: CSVWGQGADTGELFF
j_call: TRBJ2-2
d_call: TRBD1
clone_size: NA
v_call: TRBV29-1

cdr3_nt: TGTGCCAGCAGTTCGCTTAACTATGGCTACACCTTC
cdr3_aa: CASSSLNYGYTF
j_call: TRBJ1-2
d_call: NA
clone_size: few
v_call: TRBV28

cdr3_nt: TGTGCCAGCAGCTCAGGGGTTCGGTACAATGAGCAGTTCTTC
cdr3_aa: CASSSGVRYNEQFF
j_call: TRBJ2-1
d_call: NA
clone_size: NA
v_call: TRBV7-2

cdr3_nt: TGTGCCAGCAGCTTAGGAGGTCAGGGGTATGAGCAGTACTTC
cdr3_aa: CASSLGGQGYEQYF
j_call: TRBJ2-7
d_call: NA
clone_size: many
v_call: TRBV7-8

cdr3_nt: TGTGCCATCAGTCTAGCGGGAGGAGAAGTTGAGCAGTTCTTC
cdr3_aa: CAISLAGGEVEQFF
j_call: TRBJ2-1
d_call: TRBD2
clone_size: NA
v_call: TRBV10-3

cdr3_nt: TGTGCCAGCAGCGTAGGGCCCCAAGGGATACTGAACACCGGGGAGCTGTTTTTT
cdr3_aa: CASSVGPQGILNTGELFF
j_call: TRBJ2-2
d_call: NA
clone_size: many
v_call: TRBV9

cdr3_nt: TGTGCCAGCAGCTTGGATACTAGAGTCAGAGAGCAGTTCTTC
cdr3_aa: CASSLDTRVREQFF
j_call: TRBJ2-1
d_call: NA
clone_size: few
v_call: TRBV7-9

cdr3_nt: TGTGCCAGCAGACCGCGACAGGGGGCAAGCACAGATACGCAGTATTTT
cdr3_aa: CASRPRQGASTDTQYF
j_call: TRBJ2-3
d_call: TRBD1
clone_size: few
v_call: TRBV6-2/TRBV6-3

cdr3_nt: TGTGCCAGCAGGGCGTTTTCCTACGAGCAGTACTTC
cdr3_aa: CASRAFSYEQYF
j_call: TRBJ2-7
d_call: NA
clone_size: many
v_call: TRBV28

cdr3_nt: TGTGCCAGCAGTTTCCGGACTAGCGGGAGGTTCAATGAGCAGTTCTTC
cdr3_aa: CASSFRTSGRFNEQFF
j_call: TRBJ2-1
d_call: TRBD2
clone_size: NA
v_call: TRBV28